The next 18 T cell receptor beta chains were all read from a single sample in a study of T cell repertoires in ileal Crohn's disease. Generated by immunoSEQ multiplex PCR, the TCRdb table keeps only in-frame clones and is missing some. The table records approximately 17,000 clones, less than 90% of them present only once. Sequenced sample: ileal tissue. Every receptor here comes from an adult with Crohn's disease.

This clone was recorded only once. The chain links TRBV7-9 to TRBJ2-3; 11 nucleotides line up with TRBD2. Germline-derived CDR1 and CDR2 are SEHNR and FQNEAQ (reference sequence). The CDR3 is 17 residues long. Losses at the gene ends were 3 bases for V and 6 bases for J; bases not matched to a gene: 11. CDR3 amino acids: CASSLTASGGSGDTQYF. CDR3 in DNA: TGTGCCAGCAGCTTGACGGCTAGCGGGGGGTCGGGTGATACGCAGTATTTT.

This clone has only one observation. The chain is built from TRBV30 and TRBJ1-2, with TRBD1 as a possible D gene (5 bases). Germline V CDR1 and CDR2: GTSNPN, SVGIG (reference sequence). CDR3 length: 15 amino acids. V lost 1 base, J lost 3 bases, and 15 bases lay in between. The chain's CDR3 is CAWSERQQIHYGYTF. The CDR3 DNA is TGTGCCTGGAGTGAGAGACAGCAGATCCACTATGGCTACACCTTC.

The rearrangement joins TRBV30 to TRBJ1-2; TRBD1 matches 7 bases. Trimming at V came to 3 bases and at J to 0 bases, leaving 7 bases not matched to a gene. The length of the CDR3 is 15 residues. Germline V gene sequence: CDR1 GTSNPN, CDR2 SVGIG (reference sequence). CDR3 sequence: CAWSVTGQPNYGYTF. In nucleotides, the CDR3 is TGTGCCTGGAGCGTAACGGGACAGCCTAACTATGGCTACACCTTC. Using reference TRBV30 and TRBJ1-2 for the parts outside the CDR3, the full variable domain is SQTIHQWPATLVQPVGSPLSLECTVEGTSNPNLYWYRQAAGRGLQLLFYSVGIGQISSEVPQNLSASRPQDRQFILSSKKLLLSDSGFYLCAWSVTGQPNYGYTFGSGTRLTVV.

The chain uses TRBV5-6 and TRBJ2-3, with D perhaps matching TRBD2 (5 bases). Per the germline V gene, CDR1 is SGHDT and CDR2 is YYEEEE. Trimming left V 5 bases short and J 0 bases short, with 13 bases between. The CDR3 runs to 15 residues. CDR3 residues: CASSTSGSSTDTQYF. In nucleotides, the CDR3 is TGTGCCAGCAGTACGAGCGGTTCTAGCACAGATACGCAGTATTTT.

The rearrangement uses TRBV4-1 and TRBJ2-2; D might be TRBD2 (6 bases). This CDR3 contains 15 residues. V lost 3 bases, J lost 7 bases, and 15 bases lay in between. Germline V CDR1 and CDR2: MGHRA, YSYEKL. CDR3 residues: CASSQGVWEVGELFF. The CDR3 DNA sequence: TGCGCCAGCAGCCAGGGAGTATGGGAGGTCGGGGAGCTGTTTTTT.

V and J are TRBV7-9 and TRBJ2-7; TRBD1 matches 7 bases. Germline V gene lookup returns CDR1 SEHNR and CDR2 FQNEAQ (reference sequence). V dropped 6 bases and J dropped 2; count of bases not matched to a gene: 10. This CDR3 is 15 amino acids long. CDR3 amino acids: CASRDGTESPYEQYF. CDR3 sequence (DNA): TGTGCCAGCAGGGATGGGACAGAGTCCCCCTACGAGCAGTACTTC.

This rearrangement joins TRBV29-1 to TRBJ1-1, with TRBD1 matching over 7 bases. The CDR3 is made up of 14 amino acids. The V gene's germline CDR1 is SQVTM and CDR2 ANQGSEA. Losses at the gene ends were 7 bases for V and 4 bases for J; bases not matched to a gene: 12. The CDR3 DNA sequence: TGCAGCGCATACCCCGCGGACAGGACCACTGAAGCTTTCTTT. Translating it yields CSAYPADRTTEAFF. Variable domain in full (rest from reference TRBV29-1 and TRBJ1-1): SAVISQKPSRDICQRGTSLTIQCQVDSQVTMMFWYRQQPGQSLTLIATANQGSEATYESGFVIDKFPISRPNLTFSTLTVSNMSPEDSSIYLCSAYPADRTTEAFFGQGTRLTVV.

The rearrangement joins TRBV27 to TRBJ2-1, with 9 bases fitting TRBD1. Germline values: CDR1 MNHEY, CDR2 SMNVEV (reference sequence). The CDR3 runs 15 residues. V gave up 1 base and J gave up 4 bases; unmatched junction bases: 2. The CDR3 nucleotides are TGTGCCAGCAGTTTATTAGGGACAGGGTACAATGAGCAGTTCTTC. Translating gives CASSLLGTGYNEQFF.

This clone appeared once. This chain links TRBV28 with TRBJ1-1; D gene unclear. The germline gives CDR1 MDHEN, CDR2 SYDVKM. CDR3 length: 15 amino acids. V lost 7 bases and J lost 0, with 15 bases in between. The CDR3 spells CASMALGRMNTEAFF. The CDR3 nucleotides read TGTGCCAGCATGGCCCTGGGCAGAATGAACACTGAAGCTTTCTTT.

The chain couples TRBV9 to TRBJ2-3; perhaps TRBD1 as D (6 bases). Germline V gives CDR1 SGDLS, CDR2 YYNGEE. Trimming cost V 6 bases and J 2 bases, with 16 bases left between them. This CDR3 region has 15 residues. CDR3 loop: CASTLGAGSTDTQYF. CDR3 sequence (DNA): TGTGCCAGCACCTTGGGGGCGGGCTCCACAGATACGCAGTATTTT.

This clone was seen only once. CDR3 sequence reads: CASSPTGVGEQYF. Here the CDR3 DNA reads TGTGCCAGCAGTCCGACAGGGGTAGGCGAGCAGTACTTC. V is TRBV6-5 and J is TRBJ2-7, with 8 bases identical to TRBD1. This CDR3 has 13 residues. Germline values: CDR1 MNHEY, CDR2 SVGAGI. V was pared by 5 bases and J by 6 bases, with 6 bases of the junction left unmatched.

This chain links TRBV7-2 with TRBJ2-7; 8 bases line up with TRBD2. The trim removed 5 bases at V and 0 bases at J, leaving 6 bases unmatched. Looked up from germline, CDR1 is SGHTA and CDR2 is FQGNSA. This CDR3 has 15 residues. The CDR3 sequence is CASSTDGGGSYEQYF. The CDR3 DNA follows: TGTGCCAGCAGCACGGACGGGGGGGGCTCCTACGAGCAGTACTTC.

This chain joins TRBV7-3 and TRBJ2-1; 8 positions match TRBD2. The CDR3 loop spans 14 amino acids. After removal of 3 bases from V and 8 bases from J, the junction contained 6 bases not matched to a gene. Looked up from germline, CDR1 is SGHTA and CDR2 is FQGTGA. The CDR3 nucleotides are TGTGCCAGCAGCTTGGGCGGGGGGAGAGATGAGCAGTTCTTC. The encoded protein is CASSLGGGRDEQFF.

V is TRBV2 and J is TRBJ2-3; 10 bases align to TRBD2. The J segment lost 4 bases and the V segment lost 7 bases, leaving 8 bases of the junction unmatched. The CDR3 loop spans 15 amino acids. Germline V CDR1 and CDR2: SNHLY, FYNNEI. The chain's CDR3 is CASKSSGGWSDTQYF. The CDR3 DNA reads as TGTGCCAGCAAGAGTAGCGGGGGGTGGTCAGATACGCAGTATTTT.

The chain joins TRBV2 to TRBJ2-4, with 8 positions matching TRBD1. J gave up 5 bases and V 2 bases, and 5 bases lay outside the gene matches. This CDR3 has 15 amino acids. Germline V gene data show CDR1 as SNHLY and CDR2 as FYNNEI. CDR3 DNA sequence: TGTGCCAGCAGTGAATGGGTACAGGGGGAAAACATTCAGTACTTC. This sequence encodes CASSEWVQGENIQYF.

This chain links TRBV5-1 with TRBJ2-4; D may be TRBD2 (6 bases). Per the germline V gene, CDR1 is SGHRS and CDR2 is YFSETQ. V was trimmed by 5 bases and J by 2 bases, leaving 17 bases between them. The CDR3 sequence is 16 residues long. This chain's CDR3 is CASRRVGGATKNIQYF. The DNA for the CDR3 is TGCGCCAGCAGAAGGGTTGGCGGGGCGACCAAAAACATTCAGTACTTC.

The chain carries TRBV4-3 and TRBJ2-2, with 9 bases fitting TRBD1. Losses at the gene ends were 4 bases for V and 7 bases for J; bases not matched to a gene: 10. The V gene's germline CDR1 is LGHNA and CDR2 YSLEER. The CDR3 has 16 amino acids. The CDR3, as DNA: TGCGCCAGCAGCCGGGCCGGACAGGGGATTGTCGGGGAGCTGTTTTTT. Translating it yields CASSRAGQGIVGELFF.

The rearrangement joins TRBV2 to TRBJ1-2, with D tentatively TRBD1 (5 bases). This CDR3 region has 13 residues. Trimming shortened V by 2 bases and J by 8 bases, and 12 bases separated the two germline ends. CDR1 and CDR2 (germline): SNHLY, FYNNEI. In DNA, the CDR3 is TGTGCCAGCAGTGAACGCAGGGAAGAAGGCTACACCTTC. It codes for CASSERREEGYTF.